This section outlines one TCR beta chain sequence together with its context. Its antigen is as yet unknown. TCRdb re-derived calls from the 5' RACE reads in MiXCR, one entry per CDR3 protein. The sample yields fewer than 700,000 distinct CDR3 sequences, 20% to 25% seen once. The sample is drawn from a study of T-cell memory formation after mild COVID-19. Study-level information: Among the donors, TCR clusters were largely specific to each donor. General observations from the study: Cross-reactive memory apparently joined, as some responding clones appeared in pre-infection memory.

The CDR3 totals 13 residues. V was cut by 7 bases and J by 6 bases, with 13 bases left in between. CDR1 is MNHNY and CDR2 is SVGAGI in the germline V gene (reference sequence). The chain links TRBV6-6 to TRBJ2-1; a weak D match, TRBD2 (6 bases). This sequence originates from an adult woman who had mild COVID-19 (a few samples of this study predate the infection). Cell type and time point are not known. The sequenced sample consisted of PBMCs or a T cell subset sorted from them (not recorded which). CDR3 protein: CASTGEIVNEQFF. CDR3 in DNA: TGTGCCAGCACGGGGGAGATAGTCAATGAGCAGTTCTTC.